This TCR beta chain appears in the sequencing data of a study of CD8 T cells in Susac syndrome. An amount of RNA that ranged from roughly 0.45 to 1 ug was reverse transcribed with random hexamers. By means of immunoSEQ multiplex PCR, TCR beta CDR3 spanning 54 Vbeta and 13 Jbeta underwent amplification. One entry per CDR3 protein results from TCRdb running MiXCR on the immunoSEQ multiplex PCR reads. The sample yields approximately 150,000 distinct CDR3 sequences, approximately 94% seen once. The receptor was derived from a human donor in good health. Sequenced: CD4+ T cells from PBMCs.

CDR3 DNA sequence: TGTGCCAGCAGCCCCCAGGACAGGGGGCATGGGGCCAACGTCCTGACTTTC. It encodes CASSPQDRGHGANVLTF. V is TRBV3-1 and J is TRBJ2-6; 11 bases match TRBD1. The CDR3 totals 17 residues. CDR1 and CDR2 (germline): LGHDT, YNNKEL (reference sequence). Unmatched junction bases numbered 5, after V lost 4 bases and J lost 3 bases.